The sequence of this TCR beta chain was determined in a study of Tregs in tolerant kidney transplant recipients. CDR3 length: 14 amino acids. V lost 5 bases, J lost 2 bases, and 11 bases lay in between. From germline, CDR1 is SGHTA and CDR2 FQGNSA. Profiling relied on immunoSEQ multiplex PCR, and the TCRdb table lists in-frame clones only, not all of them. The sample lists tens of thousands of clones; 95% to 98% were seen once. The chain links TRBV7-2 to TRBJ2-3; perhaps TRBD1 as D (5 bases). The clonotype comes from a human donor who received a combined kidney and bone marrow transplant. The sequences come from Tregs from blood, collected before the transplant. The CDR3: CASSKQGTTDTQYF. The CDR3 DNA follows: TGTGCCAGCAGCAAGCAGGGTACCACAGATACGCAGTATTTT.